The 19 T cell receptor beta chains reported below all come from one sample, sequenced in a study of cytomegalovirus exposure and HLA in healthy donors (dated by TCRdb to between 2016 and 2019). The method was the immunoSEQ multiplex PCR assay. For the multiplex PCR, a mixture combining 60 forward primers for TCR Vbeta segments and 13 reverse primers for TCR Jbeta segments was used. The table comes from immuneACCESS by way of TCRdb, which keeps in-frame sequences with V and J called. Part of the clones is missing from these tables; in studies checked, under half for an unresolved V gene and the rest for unknown reasons. A total of approximately 100,000 clones appear in this sample, approximately 70% of them only once. The ten largest clones represent roughly 11% of the sample. The sequenced sample consisted of PBMCs. The receptors were sampled from a man aged 35 to 55 in good health and CMV-seropositive.

This CDR3 is CASSPWVAGYSGANVLTF. Written as DNA, the CDR3 is TGTGCCAGCAGCCCTTGGGTAGCGGGGTACTCTGGGGCCAACGTCCTGACTTTC. The chain joins TRBV11-2 to TRBJ2-6; 8 bases match TRBD2. Germline V gives CDR1 SGHAT, CDR2 FQNNGV. Trimming removed 5 bases from V and 0 bases from J; junction bases left unmatched: 9. The CDR3 length is 18 residues.

The chain recombines TRBV6-6 with TRBJ1-4, with D uncertain. The CDR3 runs to 15 residues. Germline lookup yields CDR1 MNHNY and CDR2 SVGAGI (reference sequence). Trimming removed 4 bases at V and 7 bases at J, with 16 bases between. The CDR3 protein is CASSSIGQEGEKLFF. The CDR3 nucleotides read TGTGCCAGCAGTTCAATCGGTCAAGAGGGTGAAAAACTGTTTTTT.

This clone was observed once. The chain combines TRBV6-5 with TRBJ2-7; 8 nucleotides align to TRBD1. V was pared by 0 bases and J by 5 bases, with 9 bases of the junction left unmatched. The germline V gene encodes CDR1 MNHEY and CDR2 SVGAGI. The CDR3 is 16 amino acids. The CDR3 region is CASSYSSATGDNEQYF. The CDR3, as DNA: TGTGCCAGCAGTTACTCGAGCGCGACAGGGGACAACGAGCAGTACTTC.

The rearrangement uses TRBV28 and TRBJ1-1; 7 nucleotides align to TRBD1. Germline V gene lookup returns CDR1 MDHEN and CDR2 SYDVKM. CDR3 size: 13 residues. J gave up 6 bases and V 7 bases, and 8 bases lay outside the gene matches. CDR3 in amino acids: CASTVDRDAEAFF. The CDR3 DNA reads as TGTGCCAGCACCGTTGACAGGGATGCTGAAGCTTTCTTT.

The chain has TRBV5-1 and TRBJ2-7, with 13 bases matching TRBD2. V was clipped by 0 bases and J by 5 bases; unmatched bases: 2. CDR1 is SGHRS, CDR2 YFSETQ, per germline. The CDR3 consists of 15 residues. DNA of the CDR3: TGCGCCAGCAGCTTGGCCGGACTAGCGGGAGACGAGCAGTACGTC. Translation: CASSLAGLAGDEQYV.

This rearrangement joins TRBV15 to TRBJ2-5; D is possibly TRBD1 (6 bases). The V gene's germline CDR1 is LNHNV and CDR2 YYDKDF (reference sequence). The CDR3 runs 14 residues. Trimming took off 0 bases at V and 4 bases at J, with 9 bases between the two ends. The CDR3 DNA reads as TGTGCCACCAGCAGAGAGGGCAGGGGAGAGACCCAGTACTTC. Protein: CATSREGRGETQYF.

The J gene is TRBJ2-5, the V gene TRBV5-6, with 7 nucleotides matching TRBD1. The germline V gene encodes CDR1 SGHDT and CDR2 YYEEEE. This CDR3 spans 14 amino acids. V gave up 4 bases and J gave up 3 bases; unmatched junction bases: 6. The CDR3 DNA follows: TGTGCCAGCAGCCTACTGGGGACAGAAGAGACCCAGTACTTC. It encodes CASSLLGTEETQYF.

The gene calls are TRBV19 and TRBJ2-1; possible D gene TRBD2, 5 bases. The CDR3 is 13 amino acids. V lost 1 base, J lost 10 bases, and 11 bases lay in between. From germline, CDR1 is LNHDA and CDR2 SQIVND (reference sequence). The CDR3 here is CASSIVATGEQFF. CDR3 in DNA: TGTGCCAGTAGTATAGTTGCCACGGGGGAGCAGTTCTTC.

Only one count was recorded for this clone. The chain uses TRBV7-9 and TRBJ1-1; 7 nucleotides line up with TRBD1. Germline CDR1 is SEHNR and CDR2 is FQNEAQ (reference sequence). The V and J ends lost 3 bases and 0 bases, in that order; junction bases with no gene match: 4. There are 15 residues in the CDR3. The CDR3 sequence: CASSFMTGMNTEAFF. Here the CDR3 DNA reads TGTGCCAGCAGCTTCATGACAGGGATGAACACTGAAGCTTTCTTT.

The chain has TRBV7-2 and TRBJ2-4; D possibly corresponds to TRBD1 (6 bases). The CDR3 consists of 15 residues. The germline CDR1 and CDR2 sequences are SGHTA and FQGNSA. V was shortened by 5 bases and J by 9 bases, with 20 bases between the two germline ends. The DNA of the CDR3 is TGTGCCAGCAGCGAAACCGGGACAACCTTTTTCATTCAGTACTTC. Encoded protein: CASSETGTTFFIQYF.

Note on this clone: The identical CDR3 is also encoded by other nucleotide sequences in the sample. V gene TRBV4-1 combines with J gene TRBJ2-7; D perhaps matches TRBD2 (5 bases). The germline gives CDR1 MGHRA, CDR2 YSYEKL. V dropped 1 base and J dropped 4 bases, with 5 bases sitting between them. This CDR3 comprises 12 residues. CDR3 region: CASSQGGYEQYF. The DNA of the CDR3 is TGCGCCAGCAGCCAAGGCGGGTACGAGCAGTACTTC.

By frequency in the sample, this clone is medium-sized. The chain combines TRBV10-2 with TRBJ1-5; D is unresolved. The CDR3 is 13 amino acids. V was pared by 3 bases and J by 4 bases, with 7 bases between. CDR1 is WSHSY and CDR2 is SAAADI in the germline V gene. In DNA form, the CDR3 reads TGCGCCAGCAGTGAAAGGGAGAATCAGCCCCAGCATTTT. As protein: CASSERENQPQHF.

This clone was seen a few times. The gene calls are TRBV7-2 and TRBJ2-7; TRBD1 aligns across 7 bases. Trimming cost V 1 base and J 2 bases; bases outside gene matches: 5. There are 15 residues in the CDR3. Germline V lookup: CDR1 SGHTA, CDR2 FQGNSA. For the CDR3, the DNA is TGTGCCAGCAGCTTAGTGGGACAGCGTGCCTACGAGCAGTACTTC. Its protein product is CASSLVGQRAYEQYF.

The chain has TRBV7-9 and TRBJ2-3, with a possible D match to TRBD2 (5 bases). The CDR3 runs to 15 residues. The V gene lost 2 bases and the J gene lost 4 bases, with 13 bases spanning the gap. The germline V gene has CDR1 SEHNR and CDR2 FQNEAQ (reference sequence). The DNA for the CDR3 is TGTGCCAGCAGCTTAAGCTCGGGATATGCAGATACGCAGTATTTT. Translating it yields CASSLSSGYADTQYF. The entire variable domain, with the rest obtained from reference TRBV7-9 and TRBJ2-3, is as follows: DTGVSQNPRHKITKRGQNVTFRCDPISEHNRLYWYRQTLGQGPEFLTYFQNEAQLEKSRLLSDRFSAERPKGSFSTLEIQRTEQGDSAMYLCASSLSSGYADTQYFGPGTRLTVL.

The table lists this clone with a few counts. The gene calls are TRBV2 and TRBJ2-1; no definite D call. From germline, CDR1 is SNHLY and CDR2 FYNNEI. Between the trimmed V and J ends, which lost 5 bases and 7 bases, there was a span of 15 bases. There are 14 residues in the CDR3. The CDR3 loop reads CASSSEKPNNEQFF. CDR3 in DNA: TGTGCCAGCAGTTCGGAGAAACCCAATAATGAGCAGTTCTTC.

The J gene is TRBJ2-3, the V gene TRBV4-3; 9 positions match TRBD2. Germline trimming cut 3 bases from V and 4 bases from J; bases unmatched to any gene: 11. Germline CDR1 reads LGHNA; CDR2 reads YSLEER. The CDR3 totals 17 residues. The CDR3 here is CASSHLAGAGIPDTQYF. In DNA, the CDR3 is TGCGCCAGCAGCCATTTAGCGGGAGCTGGTATCCCAGATACGCAGTATTTT.

The V and J genes are TRBV18 and TRBJ1-2; 12 bases align to TRBD1. The CDR3 length is 15 residues. The junction had 4 bases not matched to a gene; V was cut back by 5 bases and J by 3 bases. Per the germline V gene, CDR1 is KGHSH and CDR2 is LQKENI. The CDR3 protein is CASSAGTGGHYGYTF. CDR3 in DNA: TGTGCCAGCTCAGCAGGGACAGGGGGCCACTATGGCTACACCTTC.

This rearrangement joins TRBV7-2 to TRBJ2-5; D not certain. Trimming pared 1 base from V and 5 bases from J, leaving 8 bases between. CDR1 and CDR2 from the germline V gene are SGHTA and FQGNSA. The CDR3 loop spans 13 amino acids. CDR3 sequence: CASSLGVGETQYF. The CDR3 nucleotides read TGTGCCAGCAGCTTAGGGGTCGGGGAGACCCAGTACTTC.

The genes are TRBV5-4 and TRBJ2-7; 10 nucleotides align to TRBD2. Trimming removed 4 bases from V and 3 bases from J; junction bases left unmatched: 4. The CDR3 has 14 amino acids. In germline, CDR1 is SGHNT, CDR2 YYREEE (reference sequence). CDR3 in amino acids: CASSTGLAVYEQYF. The CDR3 DNA reads as TGTGCCAGCAGCACCGGACTAGCGGTCTACGAGCAGTACTTC.